This section outlines one TCR beta chain sequence together with its context. These data are taken from a study of blood T cell repertoires in COVID-19. About the research overall: Donors in the United States, Italy and Spain gave samples during acute or convalescent COVID-19.

Original analysis: Amplification from reference gene primers served as the basis for estimated nucleated cell counts. Clones were sequenced by immunoSEQ multiplex PCR, and TCRdb holds only the in-frame ones, with some missing. Clone size and the V and J calls come from that table; the DNA yielded D and trimming. The table records around 250,000 clones, roughly 84% of them present only once. Germline lookup yields CDR1 LGHDT and CDR2 YNNKEL (reference sequence). The V end lost 4 bases, the J end lost 5 bases, and 19 bases lay between the germline ends. CDR3 size: 16 residues. This TCR derives from a middle-aged woman who had recovered from COVID-19. The chain uses TRBV3-1 (or the pseudogene TRBV3-2) and TRBJ2-3, with D hard to call. Input material: peripheral blood. The CDR3 region is CASSPPSLSPGDTQYF. In DNA form, the CDR3 reads TGTGCCAGCAGCCCGCCTTCTCTTAGCCCGGGAGATACGCAGTATTTT.